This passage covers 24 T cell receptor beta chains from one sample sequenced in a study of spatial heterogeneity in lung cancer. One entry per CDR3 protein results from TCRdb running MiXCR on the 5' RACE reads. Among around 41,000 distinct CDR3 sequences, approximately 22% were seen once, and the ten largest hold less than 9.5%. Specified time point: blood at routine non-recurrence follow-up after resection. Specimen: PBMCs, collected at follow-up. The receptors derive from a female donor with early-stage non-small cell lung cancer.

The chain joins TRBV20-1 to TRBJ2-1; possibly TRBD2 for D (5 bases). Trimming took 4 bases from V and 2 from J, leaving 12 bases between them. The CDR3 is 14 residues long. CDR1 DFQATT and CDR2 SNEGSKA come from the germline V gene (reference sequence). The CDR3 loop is CSAMVAITYNEQFF. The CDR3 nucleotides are TGCAGTGCTATGGTAGCGATCACCTACAATGAGCAGTTCTTC.

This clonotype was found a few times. This CDR3 is CASSDTGANNEQFF. The CDR3 DNA is TGTGCCAGCAGTGATACGGGAGCGAACAATGAGCAGTTCTTC. This chain joins TRBV2 and TRBJ2-1; D possibly corresponds to TRBD2 (6 bases). CDR1 and CDR2 (germline): SNHLY, FYNNEI. This CDR3 has 14 amino acids. V was trimmed by 3 bases and J by 5 bases, leaving 11 bases between them. Complete variable domain (other parts from reference TRBV2 and TRBJ2-1): EPEVTQTPSHQVTQMGQEVILRCVPISNHLYFYWYRQILGQKVEFLVSFYNNEISEKSEIFDDQFSVERPDGSNFTLKIRSTKLEDSAMYFCASSDTGANNEQFFGPGTRLTVL.

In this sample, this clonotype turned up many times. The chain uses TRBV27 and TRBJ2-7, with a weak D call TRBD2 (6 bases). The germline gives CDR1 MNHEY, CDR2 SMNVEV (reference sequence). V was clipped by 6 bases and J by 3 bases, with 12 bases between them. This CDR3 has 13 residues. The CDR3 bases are TGTGCCAGCAGCCTACAGGAGGGCTACGAGCAGTACTTC. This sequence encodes CASSLQEGYEQYF.

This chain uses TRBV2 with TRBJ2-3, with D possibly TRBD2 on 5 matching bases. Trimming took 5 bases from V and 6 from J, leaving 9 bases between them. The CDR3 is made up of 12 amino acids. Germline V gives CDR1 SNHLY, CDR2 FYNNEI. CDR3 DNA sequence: TGTGCCAGCAGTCCGGGCGGGGATACGCAGTATTTT. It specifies CASSPGGDTQYF.

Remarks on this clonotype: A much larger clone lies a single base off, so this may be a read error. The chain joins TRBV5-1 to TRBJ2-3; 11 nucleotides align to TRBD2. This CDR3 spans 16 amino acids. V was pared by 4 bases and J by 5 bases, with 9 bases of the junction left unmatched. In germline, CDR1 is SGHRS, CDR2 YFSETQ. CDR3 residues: CASSMVAGGPEDTQYF. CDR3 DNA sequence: TGCGCCAGCAGCATGGTAGCGGGAGGGCCGGAAGATACGCAGTATTTT.

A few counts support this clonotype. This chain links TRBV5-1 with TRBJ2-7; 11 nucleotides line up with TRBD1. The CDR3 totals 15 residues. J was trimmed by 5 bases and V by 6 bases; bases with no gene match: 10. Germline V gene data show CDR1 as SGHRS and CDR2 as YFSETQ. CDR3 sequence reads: CASKVGRGQGDEQYF. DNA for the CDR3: TGCGCCAGCAAAGTCGGTCGGGGACAGGGGGACGAGCAGTACTTC.

The DNA for the CDR3 is TGTGCCAGCAGTGGGTTAGCCGCCGGGGAGCTGTTTTTT. Translating gives CASSGLAAGELFF. The chain has TRBV2 and TRBJ2-2; no definite D call. Trimming removed 4 bases from V and 6 bases from J, with 9 bases in between. From germline, CDR1 is SNHLY and CDR2 FYNNEI. This CDR3 contains 13 residues.

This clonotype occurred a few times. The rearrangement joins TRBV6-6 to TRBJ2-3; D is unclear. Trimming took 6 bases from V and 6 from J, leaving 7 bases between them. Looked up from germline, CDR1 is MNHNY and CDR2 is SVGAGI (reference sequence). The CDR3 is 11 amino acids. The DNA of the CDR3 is TGTGCCAGCAGCGGTATTGATACGCAGTATTTT. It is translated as CASSGIDTQYF.

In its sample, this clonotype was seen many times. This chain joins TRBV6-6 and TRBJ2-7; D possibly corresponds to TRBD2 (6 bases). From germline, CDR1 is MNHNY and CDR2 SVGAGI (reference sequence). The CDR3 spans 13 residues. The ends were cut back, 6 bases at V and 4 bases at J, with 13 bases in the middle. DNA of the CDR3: TGTGCCAGCAGGGCGGGGCCTCTATACGAGCAGTACTTC. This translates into CASRAGPLYEQYF.

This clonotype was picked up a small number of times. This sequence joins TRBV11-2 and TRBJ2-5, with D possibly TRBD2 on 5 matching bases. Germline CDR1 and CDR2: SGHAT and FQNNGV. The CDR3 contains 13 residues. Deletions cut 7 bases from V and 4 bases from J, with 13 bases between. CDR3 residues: CASKVPGIETQYF. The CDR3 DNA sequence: TGTGCCAGCAAGGTGCCGGGGATAGAGACCCAGTACTTC.

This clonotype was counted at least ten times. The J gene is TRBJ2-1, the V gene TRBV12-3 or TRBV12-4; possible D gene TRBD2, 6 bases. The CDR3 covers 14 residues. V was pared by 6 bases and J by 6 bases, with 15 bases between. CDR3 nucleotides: TGTGCCAGCAGCTTCGGACTAAAACCCAATGAGCAGTTCTTC. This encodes CASSFGLKPNEQFF.

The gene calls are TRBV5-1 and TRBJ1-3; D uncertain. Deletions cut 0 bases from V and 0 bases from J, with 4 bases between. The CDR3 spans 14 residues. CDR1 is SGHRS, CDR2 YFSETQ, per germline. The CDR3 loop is CASSLELSGNTIYF. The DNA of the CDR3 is TGCGCCAGCAGCTTGGAGCTCTCTGGAAACACCATATATTTT.

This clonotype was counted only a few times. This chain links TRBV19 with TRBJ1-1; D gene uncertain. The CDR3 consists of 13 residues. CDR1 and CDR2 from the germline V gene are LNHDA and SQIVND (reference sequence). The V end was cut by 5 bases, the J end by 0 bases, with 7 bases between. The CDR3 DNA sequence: TGTGCCAGTAGTCCAGGACTGAACACTGAAGCTTTCTTT. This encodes CASSPGLNTEAFF.

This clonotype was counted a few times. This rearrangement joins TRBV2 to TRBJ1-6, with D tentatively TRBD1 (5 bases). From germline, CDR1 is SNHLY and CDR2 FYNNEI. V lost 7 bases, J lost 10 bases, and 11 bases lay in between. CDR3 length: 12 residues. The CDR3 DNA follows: TGTGCCAGCACAGGGCGAAGGTCACCCCTCCACTTT. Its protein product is CASTGRRSPLHF.

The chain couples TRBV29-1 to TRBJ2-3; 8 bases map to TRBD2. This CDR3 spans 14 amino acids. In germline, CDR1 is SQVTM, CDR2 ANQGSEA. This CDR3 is CTLDVAGLGDTQYF. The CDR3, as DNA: TGCACCCTGGATGTAGCGGGGTTGGGAGATACGCAGTATTTT.

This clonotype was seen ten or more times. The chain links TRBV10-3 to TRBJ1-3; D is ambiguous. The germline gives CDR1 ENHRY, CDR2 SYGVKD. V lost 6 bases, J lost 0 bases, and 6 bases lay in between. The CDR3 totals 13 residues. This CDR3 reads CAIRPSSGNTIYF. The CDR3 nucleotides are TGTGCCATCAGGCCGAGCTCTGGAAACACCATATATTTT.

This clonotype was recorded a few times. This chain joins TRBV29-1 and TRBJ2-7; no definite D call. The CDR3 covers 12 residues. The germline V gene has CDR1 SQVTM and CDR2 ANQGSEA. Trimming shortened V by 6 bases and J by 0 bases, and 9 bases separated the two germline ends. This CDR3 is CSVVSNSYEQYF. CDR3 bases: TGCAGCGTGGTTTCCAACTCCTACGAGCAGTACTTC.

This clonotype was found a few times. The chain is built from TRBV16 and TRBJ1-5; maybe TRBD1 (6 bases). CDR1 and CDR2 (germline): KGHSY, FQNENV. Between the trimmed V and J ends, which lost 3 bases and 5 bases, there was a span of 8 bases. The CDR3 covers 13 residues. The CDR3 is CASSQGADQPQHF. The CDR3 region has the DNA TGTGCCAGCAGCCAGGGGGCCGATCAGCCCCAGCATTTT.

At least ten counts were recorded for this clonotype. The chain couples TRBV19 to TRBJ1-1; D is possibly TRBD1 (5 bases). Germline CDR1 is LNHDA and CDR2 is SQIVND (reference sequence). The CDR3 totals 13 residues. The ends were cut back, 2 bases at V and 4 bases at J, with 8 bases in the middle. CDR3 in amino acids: CASSIRGSTEAFF. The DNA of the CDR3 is TGTGCCAGTAGTATAAGGGGCAGCACTGAAGCTTTCTTT. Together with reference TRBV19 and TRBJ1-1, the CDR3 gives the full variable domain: DGGITQSPKYLFRKEGQNVTLSCEQNLNHDAMYWYRQDPGQGLRLIYYSQIVNDFQKGDIAEGYSVSREKKESFPLTVTSAQKNPTAFYLCASSIRGSTEAFFGQGTRLTVV.

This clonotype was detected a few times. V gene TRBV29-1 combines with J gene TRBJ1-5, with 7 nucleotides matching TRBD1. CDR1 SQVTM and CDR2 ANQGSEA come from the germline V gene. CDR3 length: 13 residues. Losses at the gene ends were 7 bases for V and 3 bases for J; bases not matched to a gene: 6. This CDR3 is CSGQGFNNQPQHF. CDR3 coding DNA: TGCAGCGGACAGGGTTTCAACAATCAGCCCCAGCATTTT.

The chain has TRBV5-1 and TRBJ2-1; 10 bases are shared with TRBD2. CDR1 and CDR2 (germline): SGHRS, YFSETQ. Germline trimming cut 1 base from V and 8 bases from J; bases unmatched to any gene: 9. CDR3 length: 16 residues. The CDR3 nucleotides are TGCGCCAGCAGCTTGTTACAGCGGGGGGGCTGGGATGAGCAGTTCTTC. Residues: CASSLLQRGGWDEQFF.

The CDR3 loop reads CASSPGRRLNEQFF. Here the CDR3 DNA reads TGTGCCAGCAGTCCCGGACGAAGGCTCAATGAGCAGTTCTTC. The chain employs TRBV6-6 and TRBJ2-1; D unresolved. The germline CDR1 and CDR2 sequences are MNHNY and SVGAGI (reference sequence). CDR3 length equals 14 residues. V lost 5 bases to trimming and J lost 6 bases, with 14 bases between them.

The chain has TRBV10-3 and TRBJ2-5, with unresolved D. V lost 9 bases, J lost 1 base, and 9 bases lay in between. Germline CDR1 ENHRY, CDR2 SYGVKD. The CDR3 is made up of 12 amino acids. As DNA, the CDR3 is TGTGCCATTTCCAGGTTCCAAGAGACCCAGTACTTC. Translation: CAISRFQETQYF.

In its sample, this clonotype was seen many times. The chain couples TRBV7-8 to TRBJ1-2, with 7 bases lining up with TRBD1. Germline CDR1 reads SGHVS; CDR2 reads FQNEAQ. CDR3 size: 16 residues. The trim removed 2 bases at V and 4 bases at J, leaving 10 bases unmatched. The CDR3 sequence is CASSLTPADRVYGYTF. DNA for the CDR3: TGTGCCAGCAGCTTAACCCCCGCCGACAGGGTCTATGGCTACACCTTC.